This is a list of T cell receptor beta chains from one sample in a study of blood T cell repertoires in COVID-19. The data were produced by immunoSEQ multiplex PCR, yet TCRdb's version contains in-frame clones alone and is incomplete. The data show some 450,000 clones, with approximately 90% seen just once and 0.65% to 1% held by the top ten. Sequencing used peripheral blood. The receptor set was obtained from a man aged 18 to 30 with COVID-19, enrolled during active disease. The CDR3 runs from the conserved cysteine through the conserved F or W. D genes are given only for firm matches. Clone size appears in some rows only: once, few, many, or a class for an expanded clone.

TRBV24-1	TRBJ1-2	.	.	TGTGCCACCAGTGACCGAAAGGCCGGACAAGCCGGAGTCTATGGCTACACCTTC	CATSDRKAGQAGVYGYTF
TRBV2	TRBJ1-5	.	once	TGTGCCAGCCAACCAGGGGACTACAATCAGCCCCAGCATTTT	CASQPGDYNQPQHF
TRBV27	TRBJ1-6	TRBD1	.	TGTGCCAGCAGTTCCGACAGGGGAGTAAATTCACCCCTCCACTTT	CASSSDRGVNSPLHF
TRBV29-1	TRBJ2-7	.	once	TGCAGCGTTGGCCTAGCCTACGAGCAGTACTTC	CSVGLAYEQYF
TRBV3-1/TRBV3-2	TRBJ1-6	.	.	TGTGCCAGCAGAGAGTCAGGGGCAGGGAATTCACCCCTCCACTTT	CASRESGAGNSPLHF
TRBV9	TRBJ2-2	TRBD2	once	TGTGCCAGCAGCGCCAGACTAGCGGGAACCGGGGAGCTGTTTTTT	CASSARLAGTGELFF
TRBV6-5	TRBJ2-2	TRBD2	.	TGTGCCAGCAGGATAGCGGGAGCGACCGGGGAGCTGTTTTTT	CASRIAGATGELFF
TRBV10-3	TRBJ2-1	TRBD1	.	TGTGCCATCAGAAGCGGCCGGGACAGGTCCTACAATGAGCAGTTCTTC	CAIRSGRDRSYNEQFF
TRBV2	TRBJ2-2	TRBD1	.	TGTGCCAGCAGGATGACAGGGGAGACCGGGGAGCTGTTTTTT	CASRMTGETGELFF
TRBV2	TRBJ2-7	TRBD2	.	TGTGCCAGCGGCCCGGGGGGGTACGAGCAGTACTTC	CASGPGGYEQYF
TRBV10-3	TRBJ2-7	TRBD2	.	TGTGCCTCACGACTAGCGGGAGGGTTCTACGAGCAGTACTTC	CASRLAGGFYEQYF
TRBV2	TRBJ2-7	TRBD1	.	TGTGCCAGCCGGGTATTGGACAGGGCCGACTACGAGCAGTACTTC	CASRVLDRADYEQYF
TRBV20-1	TRBJ2-5	TRBD2	.	TGCAGTGCTAGTCCACGGACTAGCGGCGTCCAAGAGACCCAGTACTTC	CSASPRTSGVQETQYF
TRBV6-5	TRBJ1-2	.	few	TGTGCCAGCAGGTCCGTGGAGCGGGCCTTCTATGGCTACACCTTC	CASRSVERAFYGYTF
TRBV5-8	TRBJ1-1	.	.	TGTGCCAGCAGCTTGGTGGGGCATGGGAACACTGAAGCTTTCTTT	CASSLVGHGNTEAFF